This TCR beta chain was captured in a study of blood T cell repertoires in COVID-19. Study-wide context: Samples of COVID-19 (acute and convalescent) were obtained from the United States, Italy and Spain.

Residents of approximately 25 US areas, aged roughly 18 to 89 years, made up the participants. Cohorts were based on clinical histories the participants reported. Study processing details: Amplification from reference gene primers served as the basis for estimated nucleated cell counts. The protocol was immunoSEQ multiplex PCR, while the TCRdb copy is restricted to in-frame clones and leaves out a portion. The V and J calls and clone size were taken over from that table, and D and trimming were inferred from the DNA. This table has around 200,000 clones, about 88% appearing once. The length of the CDR3 is 16 residues. Germline CDR1 reads SGDLS; CDR2 reads YYNGEE. Trimming removed 0 bases at V and 0 bases at J, with 7 bases between.

This sequence was found in a woman in her twenties or thirties who had recovered from COVID-19. This sequence joins TRBV9 and TRBJ2-6; possible D gene TRBD1, 5 bases. The sample taken for sequencing was PBMCs or T cells enriched from blood (not recorded which). Here the CDR3 DNA reads TGTGCCAGCAGCGTAGGGGGCAACTCTGGGGCCAACGTCCTGACTTTC. This sequence encodes CASSVGGNSGANVLTF.